These 15 T cell receptor beta chains share one sample of origin, sequenced in a study of blood T cell repertoires in COVID-19. Data came from immunoSEQ multiplex PCR; TCRdb stores just in-frame clones and leaves some out. The sample holds some 64,000 clones, 78% seen once. Input material: peripheral blood. Every receptor here comes from a man aged 55-75 years with COVID-19, enrolled during active disease.

The chain couples TRBV29-1 to TRBJ1-2; 9 nucleotides agree with TRBD1. V lost 5 bases and J lost 1; bases outside the gene matches: 5. The germline V gene has CDR1 SQVTM and CDR2 ANQGSEA. The CDR3 is made up of 14 amino acids. CDR3: CSVFGQGLNYGYTF. The DNA for the CDR3 is TGCAGCGTTTTTGGACAGGGGCTTAACTATGGCTACACCTTC.

The chain is built from TRBV10-3 and TRBJ2-2, with 9 bases aligning to TRBD2. The CDR3 length is 16 residues. Germline CDR1 reads ENHRY; CDR2 reads SYGVKD. J gave up 5 bases and V 4 bases, and 8 bases lay outside the gene matches. The CDR3 DNA reads as TGTGCCATCAGTGTCCCTAGCGGGGAACCGACCGGGGAGCTGTTTTTT. The encoded protein is CAISVPSGEPTGELFF.

The chain combines TRBV25-1 with TRBJ1-6; 7 positions agree with TRBD1. J was trimmed by 7 bases and V by 6 bases; bases with no gene match: 6. The V gene's germline CDR1 is MGHDK and CDR2 SYGVNS. This CDR3 contains 14 residues. The CDR3 DNA sequence: TGTGCCAGCAGGGCGACAGGGTTCAATTCACCCCTCCACTTT. This sequence encodes CASRATGFNSPLHF. Full variable domain (rest looked up from reference TRBV25-1 and TRBJ1-6): EADIYQTPRYLVIGTGKKITLECSQTMGHDKMYWYQQDPGMELHLIHYSYGVNSTEKGDLSSESTVSRIRTEHFPLTLESARPSHTSQYLCASRATGFNSPLHFGNGTRLTVT.

CDR3 nucleotides: TGTGCCAGCAGCCCCTATGGAGTGGTCGGGGAGCTGTTTTTT. Protein: CASSPYGVVGELFF. The V call is TRBV7-2, the J call TRBJ2-2; D unclear. The V gene lost 5 bases and the J gene lost 7 bases, with 14 bases spanning the gap. The germline CDR1 and CDR2 sequences are SGHTA and FQGNSA. CDR3 length equals 14 residues.

The rearrangement uses TRBV28 and TRBJ1-1, with a weak D call TRBD1 (5 bases). The ends were cut back, 6 bases at V and 7 bases at J, with 9 bases in the middle. The CDR3 sequence is 11 residues long. CDR1 and CDR2 (germline): MDHEN, SYDVKM. Written as DNA, the CDR3 is TGTGCCAGCAGCCTAAGGGGTGAAGCTTTCTTT. This sequence encodes CASSLRGEAFF. The entire variable domain, with the rest obtained from reference TRBV28 and TRBJ1-1, is as follows: DVKVTQSSRYLVKRTGEKVFLECVQDMDHENMFWYRQDPGLGLRLIYFSYDVKMKEKGDIPEGYSVSREKKERFSLILESASTNQTSMYLCASSLRGEAFFGQGTRLTVV.

The chain recombines TRBV5-4 with TRBJ1-2; 8 nucleotides line up with TRBD1. The V gene end was trimmed by 0 bases and the J gene end by 7 bases; junction bases not matched to a gene: 5. CDR1 SGHNT and CDR2 YYREEE come from the germline V gene (reference sequence). This CDR3 spans 14 amino acids. Here the CDR3 DNA reads TGTGCCAGCAGCTTGGGACAGGGGCTAGGTGGCTACACCTTC. It translates to CASSLGQGLGGYTF. Full variable domain (remainder filled in from reference TRBV5-4 and TRBJ1-2): ETGVTQSPTHLIKTRGQQVTLRCSSQSGHNTVSWYQQALGQGPQFIFQYYREEENGRGNFPPRFSGLQFPNYSSELNVNALELDDSALYLCASSLGQGLGGYTFGSGTRLTVV.

The J gene is TRBJ1-1, the V gene TRBV7-9; TRBD1 agrees at 9 bases. This CDR3 is 14 amino acids long. Germline V gene sequence: CDR1 SEHNR, CDR2 FQNEAQ (reference sequence). The ends lost 6 bases at V and 1 base at J; junction bases unmatched: 3. The CDR3 DNA follows: TGTGCCAGCAGACAGACAGGGGGGAACACTGAAGCTTTCTTT. Its translation: CASRQTGGNTEAFF.

In this sample, this clone turned up a few times. The chain combines TRBV9 with TRBJ1-5; no firm D call. V was clipped by 6 bases and J by 9 bases, with 13 bases between them. CDR1 is SGDLS, CDR2 YYNGEE, per germline. CDR3 length: 12 residues. This chain's CDR3 is CASNNGAGPQHF. In DNA, the CDR3 is TGTGCCAGCAATAACGGTGCCGGGCCCCAGCATTTT.

This rearrangement joins TRBV6-5 to TRBJ2-7; D is unresolved. V lost 6 bases to trimming and J lost 0 bases, with 6 bases between them. The CDR3 is made up of 12 amino acids. The germline V gene has CDR1 MNHEY and CDR2 SVGAGI. As DNA, the CDR3 is TGTGCCAGCAGCGACACCTCCTACGAGCAGTACTTC. Translation: CASSDTSYEQYF.

The chain carries TRBV5-1 and TRBJ2-2; 9 nucleotides line up with TRBD1. The ends lost 3 bases at V and 5 bases at J; junction bases unmatched: 8. CDR3 length equals 16 residues. CDR1 is SGHRS, CDR2 YFSETQ, per germline. The CDR3 loop is CASSSGDRDFTGELFF. Here the CDR3 DNA reads TGCGCCAGCAGCTCGGGGGACAGGGACTTTACCGGGGAGCTGTTTTTT.

This sequence joins TRBV6-5 and TRBJ1-4; a weak D match, TRBD1 (5 bases). The germline V and J ends were trimmed by 4 bases and 11 bases, with 11 bases remaining between them. Germline V gene lookup returns CDR1 MNHEY and CDR2 SVGAGI. This CDR3 is 12 amino acids long. CDR3 loop: CASSLDRGKLFF. CDR3 nucleotide sequence: TGTGCCAGCAGTTTGGACCGGGGGAAACTGTTTTTT.

The chain joins TRBV6-5 to TRBJ1-4; D unresolved. The ends were cut back, 11 bases at V and 6 bases at J, with 10 bases in the middle. Germline CDR1 reads MNHEY; CDR2 reads SVGAGI. CDR3 length: 11 residues. CDR3 region: CAAGEYEKLFF. Written as DNA, the CDR3 is TGTGCCGCGGGCGAGTATGAAAAACTGTTTTTT.

The rearrangement joins TRBV5-1 to TRBJ1-2; a possible D gene is TRBD1 (5 bases). CDR1 and CDR2 from the germline V gene are SGHRS and YFSETQ. V shed 7 bases and J shed 2 bases, with 15 bases lying between them. The CDR3 covers 14 residues. DNA of the CDR3: TGCGCCAGCGGAACGACAGACCCAAACTATGGCTACACCTTC. It encodes CASGTTDPNYGYTF.

The genes are TRBV29-1 and TRBJ2-7, with D possibly matching TRBD2 (7 bases). Germline V lookup: CDR1 SQVTM, CDR2 ANQGSEA. V lost 4 bases and J lost 5, with 12 bases in between. The CDR3 contains 12 residues. The CDR3 nucleotides are TGCAGCGTTGGGGGGGGCATCCACGAGCAGTACTTC. This gives the protein CSVGGGIHEQYF.

The V call is TRBV2, the J call TRBJ1-4; D remains unclear. The CDR3 runs 13 residues. The V end was cut by 6 bases, the J end by 5 bases, with 10 bases between. Germline CDR1 SNHLY, CDR2 FYNNEI. The CDR3 DNA follows: TGTGCCAGCAGCCAGGAAACGAATGAAAAACTGTTTTTT. This gives the protein CASSQETNEKLFF.